This TCR beta chain stems from a study of blood T cell repertoires in COVID-19. TCRdb's table, derived via immunoSEQ multiplex PCR, lists solely in-frame clones and lacks some. This table holds 200,000 to 250,000 clones, 65% to 85% found once. Participant ages covered about 18 to 89 years across 25 or so US areas. Participant-reported clinical history was the basis for cohort assignment. Either two negative PCRs, clearance, or symptom resolution qualified Cohort 3 donors as recovered. CDR1 and CDR2 from the germline V gene are MNHEY and SVGEGT. V shed 2 bases and J shed 2 bases, with 15 bases lying between them. This CDR3 has 16 residues.

This chain joins TRBV6-2 or TRBV6-3 and TRBJ1-1; tentatively, D is TRBD1 (5 bases). This clonotype was obtained from a woman aged 35 to 49 who had recovered from COVID-19. The sequenced sample was PBMCs or T cells enriched from blood (not recorded which). CDR3 sequence (DNA): TGTGCCAGCAGTTACAACCCGCGGCAGGGAAACACTGAAGCTTTCTTT. Amino acid sequence: CASSYNPRQGNTEAFF.